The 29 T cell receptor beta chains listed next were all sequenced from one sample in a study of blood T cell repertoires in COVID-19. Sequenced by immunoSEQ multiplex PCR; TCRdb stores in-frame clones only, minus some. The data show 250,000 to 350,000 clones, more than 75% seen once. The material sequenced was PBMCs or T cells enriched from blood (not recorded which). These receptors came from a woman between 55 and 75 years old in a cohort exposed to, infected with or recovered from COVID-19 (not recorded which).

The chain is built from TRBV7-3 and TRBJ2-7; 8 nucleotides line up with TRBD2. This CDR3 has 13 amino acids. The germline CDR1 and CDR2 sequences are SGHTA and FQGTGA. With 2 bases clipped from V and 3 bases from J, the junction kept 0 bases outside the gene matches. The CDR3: CASSLLAGYEQYF. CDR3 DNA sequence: TGTGCCAGCAGCTTACTAGCGGGCTACGAGCAGTACTTC.

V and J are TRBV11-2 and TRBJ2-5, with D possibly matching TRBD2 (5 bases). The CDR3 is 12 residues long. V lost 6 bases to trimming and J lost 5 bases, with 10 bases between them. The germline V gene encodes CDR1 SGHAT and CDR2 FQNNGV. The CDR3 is CASRGWRETQYF. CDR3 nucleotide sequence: TGTGCCAGCAGGGGGTGGAGGGAGACCCAGTACTTC.

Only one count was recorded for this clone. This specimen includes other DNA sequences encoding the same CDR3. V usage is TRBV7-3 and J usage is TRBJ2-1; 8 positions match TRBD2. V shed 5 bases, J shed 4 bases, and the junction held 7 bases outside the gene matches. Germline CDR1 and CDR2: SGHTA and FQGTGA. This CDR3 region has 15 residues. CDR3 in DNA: TGTGCCAGCAGCCCCCGGACTAGCAGGTACAATGAGCAGTTCTTC. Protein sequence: CASSPRTSRYNEQFF.

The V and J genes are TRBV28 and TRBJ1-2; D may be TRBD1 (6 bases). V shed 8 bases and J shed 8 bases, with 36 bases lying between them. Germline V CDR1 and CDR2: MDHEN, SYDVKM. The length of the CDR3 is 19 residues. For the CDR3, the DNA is TGTGCCAGCGTTTTCGCGGGGATAAAAGGGGGGGAAGGTTCAAAGGGCTACACCTTC. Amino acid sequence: CASVFAGIKGGEGSKGYTF.

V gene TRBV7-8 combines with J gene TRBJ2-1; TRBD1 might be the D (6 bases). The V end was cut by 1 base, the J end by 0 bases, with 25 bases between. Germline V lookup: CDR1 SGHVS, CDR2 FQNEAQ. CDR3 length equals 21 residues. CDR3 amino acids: CASSLDGRAGQRTFSYNEQFF. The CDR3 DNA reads TGTGCCAGCAGCTTAGATGGCAGGGCCGGACAGCGGACCTTCTCCTACAATGAGCAGTTCTTC.

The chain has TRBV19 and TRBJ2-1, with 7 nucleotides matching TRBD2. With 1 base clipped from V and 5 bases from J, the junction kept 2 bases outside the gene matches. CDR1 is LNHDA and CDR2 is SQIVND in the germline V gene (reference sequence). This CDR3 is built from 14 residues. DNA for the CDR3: TGTGCCAGTAGTATAGTCAGCGGGGACAATGAGCAGTTCTTC. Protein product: CASSIVSGDNEQFF.

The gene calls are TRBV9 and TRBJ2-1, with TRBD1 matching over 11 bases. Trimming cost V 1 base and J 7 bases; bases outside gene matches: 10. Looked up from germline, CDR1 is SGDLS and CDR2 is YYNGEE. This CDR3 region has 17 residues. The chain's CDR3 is CASSVTPGTGGGNEQFF. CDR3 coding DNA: TGTGCCAGCAGCGTAACCCCCGGGACAGGGGGTGGGAATGAGCAGTTCTTC. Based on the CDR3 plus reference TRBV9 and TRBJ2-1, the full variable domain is DSGVTQTPKHLITATGQRVTLRCSPRSGDLSVYWYQQSLDQGLQFLIQYYNGEERAKGNILERFSAQQFPDLHSELNLSSLELGDSALYFCASSVTPGTGGGNEQFFGPGTRLTVL.

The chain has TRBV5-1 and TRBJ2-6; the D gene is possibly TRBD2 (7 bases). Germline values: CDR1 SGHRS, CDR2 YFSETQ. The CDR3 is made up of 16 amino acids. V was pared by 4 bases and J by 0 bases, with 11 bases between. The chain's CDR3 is CASSLGGLSGANVLTF. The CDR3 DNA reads TGCGCCAGCAGCCTGGGGGGGCTCTCTGGGGCCAACGTCCTGACTTTC.

CDR3 amino acids: CASTDDRGQRGYTF. DNA of the CDR3: TGCGCCAGCACCGACGACAGGGGGCAAAGGGGCTACACCTTC. The chain couples TRBV5-1 to TRBJ1-2; TRBD1 aligns across 10 bases. J gave up 8 bases and V 6 bases, and 10 bases lay outside the gene matches. This CDR3 comprises 14 residues. From germline, CDR1 is SGHRS and CDR2 YFSETQ.

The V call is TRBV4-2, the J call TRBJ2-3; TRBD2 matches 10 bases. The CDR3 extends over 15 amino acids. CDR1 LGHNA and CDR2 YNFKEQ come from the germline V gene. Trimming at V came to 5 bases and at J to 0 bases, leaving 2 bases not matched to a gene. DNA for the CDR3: TGTGCCAGCAGCACGACTAGCGGGAGCACAGATACGCAGTATTTT. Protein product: CASSTTSGSTDTQYF.

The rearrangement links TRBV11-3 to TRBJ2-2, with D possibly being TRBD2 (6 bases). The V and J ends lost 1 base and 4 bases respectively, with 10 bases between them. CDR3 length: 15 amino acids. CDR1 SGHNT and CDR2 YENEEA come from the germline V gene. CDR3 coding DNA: TGTGCCAGCAGCTTAGTCCTCGGGGGCACCGGGGAGCTGTTTTTT. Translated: CASSLVLGGTGELFF. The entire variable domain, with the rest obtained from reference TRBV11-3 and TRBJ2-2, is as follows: EAGVVQSPRYKIIEKKQPVAFWCNPISGHNTLYWYLQNLGQGPELLIRYENEEAVDDSQLPKDRFSAERLKGVDSTLKIQPAELGDSAVYLCASSLVLGGTGELFFGEGSRLTVL.

CDR3 nucleotide sequence: TGCGCCAGCAGCGGAGTGGGACAGTTACAAGTCCTGACTTTC. Protein sequence: CASSGVGQLQVLTF. The chain couples TRBV5-1 to TRBJ2-6; TRBD1 matches 7 bases. The junction had 11 bases not matched to a gene; V was cut back by 4 bases and J by 13 bases. CDR1 is SGHRS, CDR2 YFSETQ, per germline. The CDR3 length is 14 residues. The entire variable domain, with the rest obtained from reference TRBV5-1 and TRBJ2-6, is as follows: KAGVTQTPRYLIKTRGQQVTLSCSPISGHRSVSWYQQTPGQGLQFLFEYFSETQRNKGNFPGRFSGRQFSNSRSEMNVSTLELGDSALYLCASSGVGQLQVLTFGAGSRLTVL.

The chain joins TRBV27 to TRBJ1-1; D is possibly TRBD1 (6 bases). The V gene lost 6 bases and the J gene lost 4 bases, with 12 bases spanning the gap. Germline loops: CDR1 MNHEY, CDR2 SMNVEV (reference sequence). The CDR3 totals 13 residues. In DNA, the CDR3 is TGTGCCAGCAGATCAAACAGGGCCACTGAAGCTTTCTTT. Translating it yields CASRSNRATEAFF.

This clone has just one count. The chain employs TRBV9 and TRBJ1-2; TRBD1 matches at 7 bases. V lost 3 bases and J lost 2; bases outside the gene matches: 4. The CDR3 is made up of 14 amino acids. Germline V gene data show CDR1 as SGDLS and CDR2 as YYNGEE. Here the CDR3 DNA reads TGTGCCAGCAGCGCCACGGGACAGAACTATGGCTACACCTTC. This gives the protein CASSATGQNYGYTF.

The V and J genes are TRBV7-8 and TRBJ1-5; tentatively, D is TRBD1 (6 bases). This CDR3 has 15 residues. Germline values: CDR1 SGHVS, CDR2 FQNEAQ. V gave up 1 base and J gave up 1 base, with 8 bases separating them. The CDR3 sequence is CASSLGGQSNQPQHF. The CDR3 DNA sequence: TGTGCCAGCAGCTTAGGGGGGCAGAGCAATCAGCCCCAGCATTTT.

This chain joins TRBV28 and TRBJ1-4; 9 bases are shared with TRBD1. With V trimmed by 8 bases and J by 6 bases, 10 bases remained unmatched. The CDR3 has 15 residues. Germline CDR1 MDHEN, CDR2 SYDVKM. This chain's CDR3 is CASGNPGQGYEKLFF. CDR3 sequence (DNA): TGTGCCAGCGGAAATCCGGGACAGGGCTATGAAAAACTGTTTTTT.

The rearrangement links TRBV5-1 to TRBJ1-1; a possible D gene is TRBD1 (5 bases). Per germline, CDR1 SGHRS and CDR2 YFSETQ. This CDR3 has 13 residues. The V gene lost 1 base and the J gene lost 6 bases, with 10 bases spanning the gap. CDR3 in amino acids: CASSLSTGPEAFF. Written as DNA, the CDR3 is TGCGCCAGCAGCTTGTCTACAGGTCCTGAAGCTTTCTTT.

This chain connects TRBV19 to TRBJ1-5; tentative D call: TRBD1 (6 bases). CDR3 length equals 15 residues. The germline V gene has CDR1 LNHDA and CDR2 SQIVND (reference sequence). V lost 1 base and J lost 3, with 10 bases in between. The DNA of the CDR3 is TGTGCCAGTAGTATAGGGACAGACAACAATCAGCCCCAGCATTTT. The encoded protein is CASSIGTDNNQPQHF.

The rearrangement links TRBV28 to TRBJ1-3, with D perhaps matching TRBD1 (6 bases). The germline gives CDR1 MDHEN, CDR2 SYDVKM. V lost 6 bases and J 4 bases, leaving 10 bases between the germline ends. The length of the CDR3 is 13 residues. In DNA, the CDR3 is TGTGCCAGCAGGCGGACAGTCGGAAACACCATATATTTT. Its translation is CASRRTVGNTIYF.

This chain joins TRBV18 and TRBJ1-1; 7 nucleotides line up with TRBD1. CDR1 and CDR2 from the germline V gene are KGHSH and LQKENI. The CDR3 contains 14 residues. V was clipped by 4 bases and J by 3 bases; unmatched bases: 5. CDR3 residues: CASSRGGGYTEAFF. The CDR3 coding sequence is TGTGCCAGCTCACGAGGGGGCGGTTACACTGAAGCTTTCTTT.

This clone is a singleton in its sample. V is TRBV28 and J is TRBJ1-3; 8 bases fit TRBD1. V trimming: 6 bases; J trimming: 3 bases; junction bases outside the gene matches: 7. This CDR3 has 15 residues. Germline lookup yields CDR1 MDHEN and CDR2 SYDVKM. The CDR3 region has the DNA TGTGCCAGCAGATATCAGGGGGCGGGTGGAAACACCATATATTTT. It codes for CASRYQGAGGNTIYF.

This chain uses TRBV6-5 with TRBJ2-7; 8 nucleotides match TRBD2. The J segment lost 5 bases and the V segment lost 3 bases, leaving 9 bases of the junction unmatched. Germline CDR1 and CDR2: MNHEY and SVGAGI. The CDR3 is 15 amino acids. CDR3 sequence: CASSYKREQSHEQYF. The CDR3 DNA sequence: TGTGCCAGCAGTTATAAGCGGGAGCAGTCCCACGAGCAGTACTTC.

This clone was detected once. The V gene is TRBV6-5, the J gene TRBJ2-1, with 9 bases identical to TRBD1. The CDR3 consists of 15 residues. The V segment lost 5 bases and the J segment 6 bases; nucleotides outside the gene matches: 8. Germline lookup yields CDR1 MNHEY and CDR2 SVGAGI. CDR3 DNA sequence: TGTGCCAGCAGTATTACAGGGGGCCTCGGCAATGAGCAGTTCTTC. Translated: CASSITGGLGNEQFF.

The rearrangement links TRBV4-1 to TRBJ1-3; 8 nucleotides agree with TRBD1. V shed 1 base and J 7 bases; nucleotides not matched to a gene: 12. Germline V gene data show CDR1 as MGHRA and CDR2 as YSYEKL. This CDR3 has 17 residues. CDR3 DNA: TGCGCCAGCAGCCAAGGAAACCCTCCGGGACAGGTGAACACCATATATTTT. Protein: CASSQGNPPGQVNTIYF.

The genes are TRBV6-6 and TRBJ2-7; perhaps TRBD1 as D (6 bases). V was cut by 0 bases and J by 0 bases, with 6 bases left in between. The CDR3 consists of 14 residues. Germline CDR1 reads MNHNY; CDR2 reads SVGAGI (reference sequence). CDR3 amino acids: CASSYSQGSYEQYF. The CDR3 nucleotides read TGTGCCAGCAGTTACTCACAGGGCTCCTACGAGCAGTACTTC.

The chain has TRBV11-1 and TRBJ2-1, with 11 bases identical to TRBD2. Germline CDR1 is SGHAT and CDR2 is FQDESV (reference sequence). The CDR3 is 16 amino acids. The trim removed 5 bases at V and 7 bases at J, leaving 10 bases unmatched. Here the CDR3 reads CASSQGLAGGGNEQFF. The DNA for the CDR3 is TGTGCCAGCAGCCAAGGGCTAGCGGGAGGAGGAAATGAGCAGTTCTTC. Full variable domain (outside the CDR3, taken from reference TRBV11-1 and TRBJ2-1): EAEVAQSPRYKITEKSQAVAFWCDPISGHATLYWYRQILGQGPELLVQFQDESVVDDSQLPKDRFSAERLKGVDSTLKIQPAELGDSAMYLCASSQGLAGGGNEQFFGPGTRLTVL.

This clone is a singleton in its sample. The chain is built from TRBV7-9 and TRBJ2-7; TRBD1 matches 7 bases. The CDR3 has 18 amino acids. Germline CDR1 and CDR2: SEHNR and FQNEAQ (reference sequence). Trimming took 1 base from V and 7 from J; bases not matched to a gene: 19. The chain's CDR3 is CASSLGQGGAEPLVEQYF. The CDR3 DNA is TGTGCCAGCAGCTTAGGACAGGGTGGAGCGGAGCCCCTTGTTGAGCAGTACTTC.

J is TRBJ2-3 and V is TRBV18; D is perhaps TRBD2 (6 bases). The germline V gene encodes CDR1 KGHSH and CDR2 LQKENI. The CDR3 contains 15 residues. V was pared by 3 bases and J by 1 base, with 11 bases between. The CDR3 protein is CASSPRGVGTDTQYF. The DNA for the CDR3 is TGTGCCAGCTCACCGCGGGGAGTGGGCACAGATACGCAGTATTTT.

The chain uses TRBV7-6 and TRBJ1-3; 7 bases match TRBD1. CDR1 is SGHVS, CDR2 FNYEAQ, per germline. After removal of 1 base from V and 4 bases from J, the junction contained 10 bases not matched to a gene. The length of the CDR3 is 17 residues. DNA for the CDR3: TGTGCCAGCAGCTTAGGATACAGGGGCCCAAAAGGAAACACCATATATTTT. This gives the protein CASSLGYRGPKGNTIYF.